This entry lists 22 T cell receptor beta chains sequenced from one sample in a study of T-cell memory formation after mild COVID-19. Using its own MiXCR run on the 5' RACE reads, TCRdb lists one record per CDR3 protein. Here the sample spans under 200,000 distinct CDR3 sequences, approximately 13% being singletons. The sequencing input was PBMCs or a T cell subset sorted from them (not recorded which). These receptors were taken from a young man who had mild COVID-19 (a few samples of this study predate the infection). Cell type and time point are not known.

The rearrangement joins TRBV2 to TRBJ2-3; 8 bases are a match to TRBD1. V trimming: 6 bases; J trimming: 3 bases; junction bases outside the gene matches: 8. Germline CDR1 reads SNHLY; CDR2 reads FYNNEI. The CDR3 runs 15 residues. CDR3 nucleotide sequence: TGTGCCAGCAGCGTAAGACAGGGGATGACAGATACGCAGTATTTT. It specifies CASSVRQGMTDTQYF.

This chain links TRBV4-3 with TRBJ2-7, with D perhaps TRBD1 (6 bases). Germline-derived CDR1 and CDR2 are LGHNA and YSLEER. This CDR3 is 15 amino acids long. Trimming removed 1 base at V and 2 bases at J, with 12 bases between. The DNA for the CDR3 is TGCGCCAGCAGCCAAGTAACAGGGCCACCCTACGAGCAGTACGTC. Amino acids: CASSQVTGPPYEQYV.

This clonotype came up a few times. V is TRBV7-4 and J is TRBJ1-3, with D hard to call. The CDR3 spans 14 residues. Germline V gene data show CDR1 as SGHVT and CDR2 as SQSDAQ. V dropped 5 bases and J dropped 2 bases, with 10 bases sitting between them. CDR3 in DNA: TGTGCCAGCAGCCCTCGGACCGCTGGAAACACCATATATTTT. Its translation: CASSPRTAGNTIYF. The complete variable domain, with remaining parts taken from reference TRBV7-4 and TRBJ1-3, reads GAGVSQSPRYKVAKRGRDVALRCDSISGHVTLYWYRQTLGQGSEVLTYSQSDAQRDKSGRPSGRFSAERPERSVSTLKIQRTEQGDSAVYLCASSPRTAGNTIYFGEGSWLTVV.

This chain joins TRBV9 and TRBJ2-1, with D perhaps TRBD1 (5 bases). Trimming took 0 bases from V and 1 from J, leaving 8 bases between them. This CDR3 is built from 15 residues. Germline CDR1 and CDR2: SGDLS and YYNGEE. The CDR3 is CASSVADSSYNEQFF. For the CDR3, the DNA is TGTGCCAGCAGCGTAGCTGACAGTTCCTACAATGAGCAGTTCTTC.

This clonotype was observed a few times. V and J are TRBV6-5 and TRBJ1-3; no clear D. V was clipped by 6 bases and J by 8 bases, with 8 bases between them. CDR3 length: 11 residues. Germline lookup yields CDR1 MNHEY and CDR2 SVGAGI. The CDR3 loop is CASRGWDTIYF. DNA of the CDR3: TGTGCCAGCAGAGGGTGGGACACCATATATTTT.

Regarding this clonotype: One end of the junction is discordant with germline, which a read error may explain. The chain recombines TRBV5-5 with TRBJ2-5; 11 nucleotides align to TRBD1. Germline V gene lookup returns CDR1 SGHKS and CDR2 YYEKEE (reference sequence). The CDR3 sequence is 15 residues long. In DNA, the CDR3 is TGTGCCGGCAGCTGGACAGGGGGCGAGGAGGAGACCCAGTACTTC. Translation: CAGSWTGGEEETQYF.

This sequence joins TRBV5-1 and TRBJ1-6, with D hard to call. The germline V gene has CDR1 SGHRS and CDR2 YFSETQ. V gave up 4 bases and J gave up 10 bases, with 15 bases separating them. There are 14 residues in the CDR3. CDR3 in DNA: TGCGCCAGCAGCGAGGACGGACGGAGGTCACCCCTCCACTTT. Protein: CASSEDGRRSPLHF.

This chain joins TRBV5-1 and TRBJ1-1; D not certain. V dropped 4 bases and J dropped 6 bases, with 10 bases sitting between them. Germline values: CDR1 SGHRS, CDR2 YFSETQ. The CDR3 has 12 residues. CDR3 in DNA: TGCGCCAGCAGCCTTGGGCATTCTGAAGCTTTCTTT. Its translation is CASSLGHSEAFF.

This clonotype was counted a few times. The V call is TRBV4-3, the J call TRBJ2-7, with 7 bases that match TRBD1. Germline V CDR1 and CDR2: LGHNA, YSLEER. After removal of 3 bases from V and 0 bases from J, the junction contained 5 bases not matched to a gene. The CDR3 length is 15 residues. Here the CDR3 DNA reads TGCGCCAGCAGCCACGCAAGACAGGGCTCCTACGAGCAGTACTTC. Translating gives CASSHARQGSYEQYF.

The CDR3 DNA reads TGTGCCACCGGGGGGTGGGGCACAGATACGCAGTATTTT. This sequence encodes CATGGWGTDTQYF. The V gene is TRBV19, the J gene TRBJ2-3; 7 positions agree with TRBD2. From germline, CDR1 is LNHDA and CDR2 SQIVND (reference sequence). Losses at the gene ends were 10 bases for V and 1 base for J; bases not matched to a gene: 5. This CDR3 has 13 residues.

This clonotype was recorded a few times. V gene TRBV4-1 combines with J gene TRBJ1-2; the D is unclear. Deletions cut 0 bases from V and 2 bases from J, with 10 bases between. The germline V gene has CDR1 MGHRA and CDR2 YSYEKL. The CDR3 consists of 15 residues. This CDR3 reads CASSQEFGLNYGYTF. The CDR3 DNA follows: TGCGCCAGCAGCCAAGAGTTTGGACTGAACTATGGCTACACCTTC.

This clonotype turned up a few times. This chain joins TRBV4-3 and TRBJ2-5; D is uncertain. The CDR3 is made up of 13 amino acids. Trimming left V 4 bases short and J 5 bases short, with 11 bases between. In germline, CDR1 is LGHNA, CDR2 YSLEER. The CDR3: CASSPDIRETQYF. The DNA of the CDR3 is TGCGCCAGCAGCCCAGATATTCGGGAGACCCAGTACTTC.

This clonotype showed up just a few times. This chain uses TRBV29-1 with TRBJ1-1; D is perhaps TRBD1 (5 bases). Between the trimmed V and J ends, which lost 7 bases and 3 bases, there was a span of 15 bases. This CDR3 region has 13 residues. Germline CDR1 SQVTM, CDR2 ANQGSEA. CDR3 protein: CSGARQGDTEAFF. In DNA, the CDR3 is TGCAGCGGCGCCCGCCAGGGCGACACTGAAGCTTTCTTT. Based on the CDR3 plus reference TRBV29-1 and TRBJ1-1, the full variable domain is SAVISQKPSRDICQRGTSLTIQCQVDSQVTMMFWYRQQPGQSLTLIATANQGSEATYESGFVIDKFPISRPNLTFSTLTVSNMSPEDSSIYLCSGARQGDTEAFFGQGTRLTVV.

Only a few counts were recorded for this clonotype. This rearrangement joins TRBV27 to TRBJ1-1; D remains unclear. The CDR3 is 14 residues long. V lost 3 bases and J lost 1, with 9 bases in between. Germline V lookup: CDR1 MNHEY, CDR2 SMNVEV (reference sequence). CDR3: CASSLRRENTEAFF. The CDR3 coding sequence is TGTGCCAGCAGTTTGCGGCGGGAGAACACTGAAGCTTTCTTT.

The V call is TRBV7-6, the J call TRBJ1-6, with 7 bases fitting TRBD1. The CDR3 is made up of 15 amino acids. Trimming removed 6 bases from V and 8 bases from J; junction bases left unmatched: 10. In germline, CDR1 is SGHVS, CDR2 FNYEAQ. The DNA of the CDR3 is TGTGCCAGCAGTCTAAGACAGGGCGGTTATTCACCCCTCCACTTT. Translating it yields CASSLRQGGYSPLHF.

The chain carries TRBV12-3 or TRBV12-4 and TRBJ2-3, with 9 bases identical to TRBD2. CDR3 length: 14 amino acids. The ends lost 4 bases at V and 4 bases at J; junction bases unmatched: 3. CDR3 in amino acids: CASSWRLAADTQYF. The DNA of the CDR3 is TGTGCCAGCAGTTGGAGACTAGCGGCAGATACGCAGTATTTT.

The chain joins TRBV7-2 to TRBJ1-2; TRBD1 aligns across 10 bases. Germline V gene sequence: CDR1 SGHTA, CDR2 FQGNSA. The CDR3 contains 15 residues. V lost 5 bases to trimming and J lost 5 bases; unmatched junction nucleotides: 8. CDR3 in DNA: TGTGCCAGCAGCCCGAGACCGGGACAGGGGTATGGCTACACCTTC. Its protein is CASSPRPGQGYGYTF. Drawing the rest from reference TRBV7-2 and TRBJ1-2, the complete variable domain is GAGVSQSPSNKVTEKGKDVELRCDPISGHTALYWYRQSLGQGLEFLIYFQGNSAPDKSGLPSDRFSAERTGGSVSTLTIQRTQQEDSAVYLCASSPRPGQGYGYTFGSGTRLTVV.

The chain combines TRBV11-1 with TRBJ2-3; D not certain. Germline V gene lookup returns CDR1 SGHAT and CDR2 FQDESV (reference sequence). This CDR3 spans 13 amino acids. Trimming left V 5 bases short and J 2 bases short, with 8 bases between. CDR3 region: CASSPTYTDTQYF. The CDR3 nucleotides are TGTGCCAGCAGCCCAACGTACACAGATACGCAGTATTTT.

The chain is built from TRBV20-1 and TRBJ2-7, with D uncertain. The V and J ends lost 2 bases and 3 bases respectively, with 5 bases between them. The CDR3 totals 11 residues. Germline values: CDR1 DFQATT, CDR2 SNEGSKA (reference sequence). In DNA, the CDR3 is TGCAGTGCTAGACAGGACTACGAGCAGTACTTC. It translates to CSARQDYEQYF.

The CDR3 region is CASSDPLGAQRAYGYTF. CDR3 in DNA: TGTGCCAGCAGCGACCCCTTGGGAGCTCAAAGGGCCTATGGCTACACCTTC. V usage is TRBV5-6 and J usage is TRBJ1-2, with D unresolved. The CDR3 contains 17 residues. Germline CDR1 is SGHDT and CDR2 is YYEEEE. The V end was cut by 4 bases, the J end by 4 bases, with 23 bases between.

This clonotype was seen at least ten times. The chain couples TRBV12-3 or TRBV12-4 to TRBJ2-3, with 8 nucleotides matching TRBD2. V was clipped by 3 bases and J by 0 bases; unmatched bases: 5. CDR3 length: 16 amino acids. The DNA for the CDR3 is TGTGCCAGCAGTTTGATGCGGGGGGCCAGCACAGATACGCAGTATTTT. Translation: CASSLMRGASTDTQYF.

This clonotype was found a few times. The chain has TRBV3-1 and TRBJ1-4, with 11 bases fitting TRBD1. V was pared by 1 base and J by 8 bases, with 3 bases of the junction left unmatched. Germline CDR1 and CDR2: LGHDT and YNNKEL (reference sequence). The CDR3 consists of 15 residues. CDR3 sequence reads: CASSQGGTGGEKLFF. In DNA, the CDR3 is TGTGCCAGCAGCCAAGGCGGGACAGGGGGGGAAAAACTGTTTTTT.